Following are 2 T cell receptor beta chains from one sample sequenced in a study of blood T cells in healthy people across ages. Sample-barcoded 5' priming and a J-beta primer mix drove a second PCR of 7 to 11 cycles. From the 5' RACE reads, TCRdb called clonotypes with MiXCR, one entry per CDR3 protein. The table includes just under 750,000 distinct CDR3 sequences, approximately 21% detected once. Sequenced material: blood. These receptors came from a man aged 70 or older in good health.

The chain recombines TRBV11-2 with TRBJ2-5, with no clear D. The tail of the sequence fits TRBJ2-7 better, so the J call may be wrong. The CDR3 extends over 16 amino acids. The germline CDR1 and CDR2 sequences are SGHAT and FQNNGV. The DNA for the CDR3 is TGTGCCAGCAGCTTAAATCTTATATACAGAGCCTACGAGCAGTACTTC. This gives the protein CASSLNLIYRAYEQYF.

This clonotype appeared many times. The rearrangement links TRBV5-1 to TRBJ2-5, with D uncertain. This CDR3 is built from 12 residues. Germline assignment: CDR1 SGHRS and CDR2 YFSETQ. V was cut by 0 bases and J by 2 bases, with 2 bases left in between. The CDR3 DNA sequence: TGCGCCAGCAGCTTGGGACAAGAGACCCAGTACTTC. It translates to CASSLGQETQYF. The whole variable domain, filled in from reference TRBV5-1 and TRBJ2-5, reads KAGVTQTPRYLIKTRGQQVTLSCSPISGHRSVSWYQQTPGQGLQFLFEYFSETQRNKGNFPGRFSGRQFSNSRSEMNVSTLELGDSALYLCASSLGQETQYFGPGTRLLVL.